A single sample gave rise to the 26 T cell receptor beta chains below, sequenced in a study of cytomegalovirus exposure and HLA in healthy donors. The PCR made use of 60 Vbeta and 13 Jbeta primers. The protocol was immunoSEQ multiplex PCR, while the TCRdb copy is restricted to in-frame clones and leaves out a portion. Of 95,000 to 100,000 clones listed, around three quarters are singletons. Sequencing used PBMCs. The receptors shown here come from a man in his forties in good health and CMV-seronegative.

The chain combines TRBV19 with TRBJ2-1, with D possibly being TRBD2 (5 bases). The CDR3 covers 11 residues. V lost 8 bases and J 11 bases, leaving 13 bases between the germline ends. Germline CDR1 LNHDA, CDR2 SQIVND (reference sequence). The CDR3 nucleotides are TGTGCCAGTCTCTCGGGATTCCAGCAGTTCTTC. Residues: CASLSGFQQFF.

This clone was counted between two and nine times. The J gene is TRBJ1-4, the V gene TRBV5-8, with TRBD1 matching 9 bases. Germline V lookup: CDR1 SGHTS, CDR2 YDEGEE. Trimming cost V 2 bases and J 8 bases; bases outside gene matches: 4. The length of the CDR3 is 14 residues. CDR3 amino acids: CASSFGQGNEKLFF. The CDR3 coding sequence is TGTGCCAGCAGCTTCGGACAGGGGAACGAAAAACTGTTTTTT.

This chain connects TRBV30 to TRBJ1-4; D call uncertain. Germline CDR1 reads GTSNPN; CDR2 reads SVGIG (reference sequence). The CDR3 loop spans 12 amino acids. Trimming stripped 0 bases from V and 8 bases from J, with 7 bases between. CDR3 residues: CAWSVSGEKLFF. The CDR3 region has the DNA TGTGCCTGGAGTGTAAGCGGAGAAAAACTGTTTTTT.

This clone was seen more than once but under ten times. At one end, the junction sequence differs from germline, possibly due to a read error. The same CDR3 also results from other DNA sequences found in this sample. The V and J genes are TRBV7-9 and TRBJ2-3; D is uncertain. Germline CDR1 SEHNR, CDR2 FQNEAQ (reference sequence). The CDR3 has 14 residues. The CDR3 DNA is TGTTCCAGCAGCTTAGGTCAAAGCACAGATACGCAGTATTTT. This translates into CSSSLGQSTDTQYF.

J is TRBJ1-2 and V is TRBV6-5; D might be TRBD1 (6 bases). This CDR3 comprises 13 residues. Looked up from germline, CDR1 is MNHEY and CDR2 is SVGAGI. The ends were cut back, 5 bases at V and 5 bases at J, with 12 bases in the middle. The CDR3 region has the DNA TGTGCCAGCAGTGAGACAGGTTTATATGGCTACACCTTC. This translates into CASSETGLYGYTF.

The gene calls are TRBV2 and TRBJ2-3; the D gene is possibly TRBD2 (7 bases). The V gene's germline CDR1 is SNHLY and CDR2 FYNNEI. Trimming left V 8 bases short and J 6 bases short, with 21 bases between. The CDR3 covers 15 residues. CDR3 loop: CASPTGAGVEDTQYF. CDR3 sequence (DNA): TGTGCCAGCCCTACGGGGGCGGGGGTTGAGGATACGCAGTATTTT.

This clone was seen only once. The J gene is TRBJ1-1, the V gene TRBV29-1; no clear D gene. The V and J ends lost 6 bases and 4 bases respectively, with 15 bases between them. Per the germline V gene, CDR1 is SQVTM and CDR2 is ANQGSEA. This CDR3 spans 13 amino acids. This CDR3 reads CSVVAGWSTEAFF. The CDR3 nucleotides are TGCAGCGTCGTCGCGGGGTGGAGCACTGAAGCTTTCTTT.

The chain combines TRBV10-3 with TRBJ2-3; D uncertain. CDR1 and CDR2 from the germline V gene are ENHRY and SYGVKD. The CDR3 is 13 residues long. The V end lost 4 bases, the J end lost 1 base, and 6 bases lay between the germline ends. In DNA, the CDR3 is TGTGCCATCAGTGGGGCAGGCACAGATACGCAGTATTTT. This sequence encodes CAISGAGTDTQYF.

The rearrangement links TRBV9 to TRBJ2-7; 7 nucleotides match TRBD1. There are 16 residues in the CDR3. Trimming removed 2 bases from V and 3 bases from J; junction bases left unmatched: 11. Germline V lookup: CDR1 SGDLS, CDR2 YYNGEE. The CDR3 DNA follows: TGTGCCAGCAGCGTGGCTTCCGGGACAGATAGCTACGAGCAGTACTTC. Translated, it gives CASSVASGTDSYEQYF.

The gene calls are TRBV15 and TRBJ1-2; 7 nucleotides align to TRBD1. The length of the CDR3 is 11 residues. Unmatched junction bases numbered 2, after V lost 8 bases and J lost 5 bases. Germline CDR1 reads LNHNV; CDR2 reads YYDKDF (reference sequence). The CDR3 here is CATSGQYGYTF. CDR3 coding DNA: TGTGCCACCTCGGGACAGTATGGCTACACCTTC.

This chain uses TRBV15 with TRBJ2-3, with TRBD2 matching 15 bases. The CDR3 is 19 amino acids. Germline V CDR1 and CDR2: LNHNV, YYDKDF (reference sequence). Germline trimming cut 5 bases from V and 4 bases from J; bases unmatched to any gene: 13. The DNA of the CDR3 is TGTGCCACCAGCCGGACTAGCGGGGGGGCACTTGGGCGTGCAGATACGCAGTATTTT. Its protein product is CATSRTSGGALGRADTQYF.

The V call is TRBV5-4, the J call TRBJ1-3, with D perhaps TRBD1 (5 bases). This CDR3 region has 14 residues. The V gene's germline CDR1 is SGHNT and CDR2 YYREEE (reference sequence). Trimming took off 3 bases at V and 0 bases at J, with 7 bases between the two ends. CDR3 sequence reads: CASSYGGSGNTIYF. As DNA, the CDR3 is TGTGCCAGCAGCTACGGGGGCTCTGGAAACACCATATATTTT.

This clone has more than one count but fewer than ten. The rearrangement joins TRBV19 to TRBJ2-2; maybe TRBD1 (7 bases). Germline V CDR1 and CDR2: LNHDA, SQIVND (reference sequence). The CDR3 is 16 amino acids. The V end was cut by 4 bases, the J end by 5 bases, with 17 bases between. DNA for the CDR3: TGTGCCAGTAGTAACCCGGACTCAGGGGGGACCGGGGAGCTGTTTTTT. Its translation is CASSNPDSGGTGELFF. The complete variable domain, with remaining parts taken from reference TRBV19 and TRBJ2-2, reads DGGITQSPKYLFRKEGQNVTLSCEQNLNHDAMYWYRQDPGQGLRLIYYSQIVNDFQKGDIAEGYSVSREKKESFPLTVTSAQKNPTAFYLCASSNPDSGGTGELFFGEGSRLTVL.

The chain combines TRBV10-2 with TRBJ2-6; 7 nucleotides agree with TRBD1. Germline V CDR1 and CDR2: WSHSY, SAAADI. The V and J ends lost 6 bases and 4 bases, in that order; junction bases with no gene match: 21. The CDR3 consists of 20 residues. CDR3 sequence reads: CASRPTLTGTELAGANVLTF. The CDR3, as DNA: TGCGCCAGCAGGCCCACCTTAACCGGGACAGAACTCGCGGGGGCCAACGTCCTGACTTTC.

The chain has TRBV4-1 and TRBJ2-2, with TRBD2 matching over 7 bases. Germline loops: CDR1 MGHRA, CDR2 YSYEKL. V gave up 3 bases and J gave up 4 bases; unmatched junction bases: 8. The CDR3 extends over 16 amino acids. DNA for the CDR3: TGCGCCAGCAGCCATCTATGGGGACTAATCACCGGGGAGCTGTTTTTT. Translation gives CASSHLWGLITGELFF.

This sequence joins TRBV15 and TRBJ1-5, with a weak D call TRBD1 (5 bases). V shed 1 base and J shed 10 bases, with 20 bases lying between them. Germline CDR1 and CDR2: LNHNV and YYDKDF (reference sequence). CDR3 length: 16 amino acids. The CDR3 DNA follows: TGTGCCACCAGCAGAGCCCAGTCGGACATCCTCTTCCCCCAGCATTTT. Translating gives CATSRAQSDILFPQHF.

The J gene is TRBJ2-1, the V gene TRBV7-2; 7 bases align to TRBD1. In germline, CDR1 is SGHTA, CDR2 FQGNSA. The CDR3 loop spans 16 amino acids. The J segment lost 7 bases and the V segment lost 2 bases, leaving 11 bases of the junction unmatched. The DNA for the CDR3 is TGTGCCAGCAGCTTAAGCATCGGCCAGGGGGTGAATGAGCAGTTCTTC. Translation: CASSLSIGQGVNEQFF.

CDR3 sequence reads: CASSRAGTLNTEAFF. The CDR3, as DNA: TGTGCCAGCAGCCGCGCCGGGACACTTAACACTGAAGCTTTCTTT. The gene calls are TRBV27 and TRBJ1-1; D is perhaps TRBD1 (6 bases). Germline V gene lookup returns CDR1 MNHEY and CDR2 SMNVEV (reference sequence). The CDR3 runs 15 residues. Trimming pared 6 bases from V and 2 bases from J, leaving 16 bases between.

This rearrangement joins TRBV7-6 to TRBJ2-3; D possibly corresponds to TRBD2 (6 bases). Trimming removed 3 bases at V and 4 bases at J, with 11 bases between. The CDR3 loop spans 14 amino acids. Looked up from germline, CDR1 is SGHVS and CDR2 is FNYEAQ. The CDR3 is CASSFGGVPDTQYF. The CDR3 DNA sequence: TGTGCCAGCAGCTTTGGAGGGGTGCCAGATACGCAGTATTTT. Using reference TRBV7-6 and TRBJ2-3 for the parts outside the CDR3, the full variable domain is GAGVSQSPRYKVTKRGQDVALRCDPISGHVSLYWYRQALGQGPEFLTYFNYEAQQDKSGLPNDRFSAERPEGSISTLTIQRTEQRDSAMYRCASSFGGVPDTQYFGPGTRLTVL.

This chain uses TRBV10-3 with TRBJ2-7; 9 bases line up with TRBD1. CDR3 length: 14 amino acids. J was trimmed by 2 bases and V by 2 bases; bases with no gene match: 1. Germline assignment: CDR1 ENHRY and CDR2 SYGVKD. The CDR3 is CAISETGGPYEQYF. In nucleotides, the CDR3 is TGTGCCATCAGTGAGACAGGGGGCCCCTACGAGCAGTACTTC.

The V gene is TRBV5-4, the J gene TRBJ1-2, with 7 nucleotides matching TRBD1. V gave up 4 bases and J gave up 8 bases; unmatched junction bases: 11. Germline V gene data show CDR1 as SGHNT and CDR2 as YYREEE (reference sequence). The CDR3 contains 14 residues. Written as DNA, the CDR3 is TGTGCCAGCAGCACCCGACAGGGTCCCCCCGGCTACACCTTC. Translation gives CASSTRQGPPGYTF.

This clone showed up just a few times. This chain links TRBV6-1 with TRBJ1-6; tentative D call: TRBD1 (6 bases). Germline CDR1 is MNHNS and CDR2 is SASEGT. V lost 2 bases and J 9 bases, leaving 8 bases between the germline ends. The CDR3 covers 13 residues. CDR3 sequence reads: CASSETGTSPLHF. CDR3 bases: TGTGCCAGCAGTGAAACAGGGACTTCACCCCTCCACTTT.

The chain links TRBV5-1 to TRBJ1-1; tentatively, D is TRBD1 (5 bases). V was shortened by 4 bases and J by 4 bases, with 14 bases between the two germline ends. The germline CDR1 and CDR2 sequences are SGHRS and YFSETQ. CDR3 length equals 14 residues. The CDR3 loop reads CASSQLQVTTEAFF. Here the CDR3 DNA reads TGCGCCAGCAGCCAACTACAGGTAACCACTGAAGCTTTCTTT.

The rearrangement joins TRBV28 to TRBJ1-4, with D possibly being TRBD1 (5 bases). V lost 3 bases and J 7 bases, leaving 9 bases between the germline ends. Germline CDR1 MDHEN, CDR2 SYDVKM. The CDR3 runs to 13 residues. The CDR3 DNA sequence: TGTGCCAGCAGTTTTGCGGGGGGTGAAAAACTGTTTTTT. Translated: CASSFAGGEKLFF.

This clone appeared once. The chain is built from TRBV2 and TRBJ1-1, with D possibly being TRBD1 (6 bases). The CDR3 has 16 amino acids. Between the trimmed V and J ends, which lost 4 bases and 3 bases, there was a span of 18 bases. CDR1 is SNHLY and CDR2 is FYNNEI in the germline V gene. The CDR3, as DNA: TGTGCCAGCAGTGTAAGGTCCAGGGGCTTCGACACTGAAGCTTTCTTT. It is translated as CASSVRSRGFDTEAFF.

The V call is TRBV6-6, the J call TRBJ2-1, with 8 bases aligning to TRBD2. V lost 11 bases, J lost 9 bases, and 18 bases stayed unmatched. The CDR3 sequence is 15 residues long. The V gene's germline CDR1 is MNHNY and CDR2 SVGAGI (reference sequence). DNA of the CDR3: TGTGCCGGCAACGACGGGGCGGGGGGCCTTTCTGAGCAGTTCTTC. Translation gives CAGNDGAGGLSEQFF.